Presented here are 18 T cell receptor beta chains from one specimen sequenced in a study of T cells in Graves' hyperthyroidism and ophthalmopathy. TCR beta CDR3 sequences were amplified from RNA transcripts. With the HTBI primer set, the TCR CDR3 went through a first round of RT-PCR. MiXCR was run by TCRdb on the multiplex PCR reads, yielding one entry per CDR3 protein. Altogether 600,000 to 850,000 distinct CDR3 sequences are present, roughly 20% being singletons, with the ten largest covering over 15%. Sequenced input: blood. All receptors come from a woman aged 45-65 years with Graves' hyperthyroidism that later progressed to Graves' ophthalmopathy.

The sample holds many counts of this clonotype. The V gene is TRBV3-1, the J gene TRBJ1-2; 8 bases line up with TRBD1. Germline lookup yields CDR1 LGHDT and CDR2 YNNKEL (reference sequence). The length of the CDR3 is 15 residues. V gave up 6 bases and J gave up 8 bases; unmatched junction bases: 14. This chain's CDR3 is CASSPGQGGGVGYTF. The CDR3 nucleotides are TGTGCCAGCAGTCCCGGACAGGGTGGGGGAGTAGGCTACACCTTC.

This clonotype was counted a single time. This rearrangement joins TRBV11-2 to TRBJ2-3, with D perhaps TRBD1 or TRBD2 (6 bases each). CDR1 is SGHAT, CDR2 FQNNGV, per germline. The CDR3 runs 15 residues. Trimming cost V 5 bases and J 4 bases, with 16 bases left between them. CDR3 sequence: CASSTEVGGADTQYF. CDR3 coding DNA: TGTGCCAGCAGCACCGAGGTGGGGGGCGCAGATACGCAGTATTTT.

In this sample, this clonotype turned up many times. The chain recombines TRBV11-2 with TRBJ2-1, with 12 bases matching TRBD2. The germline gives CDR1 SGHAT, CDR2 FQNNGV. The CDR3 loop spans 15 amino acids. Trimming took 5 bases from V and 6 from J; bases not matched to a gene: 5. The CDR3 here is CASSPLAGGSNEQFF. Here the CDR3 DNA reads TGTGCCAGCAGCCCACTAGCGGGGGGCAGCAATGAGCAGTTCTTC.

The chain is built from TRBV29-1 and TRBJ2-5; TRBD1 might be the D (6 bases). Germline values: CDR1 SQVTM, CDR2 ANQGSEA. V gave up 4 bases and J gave up 1 base, with 10 bases separating them. The CDR3 loop spans 13 amino acids. CDR3 DNA: TGCAGCGTTGGTCAGGACAGCCAAGAGACCCAGTACTTC. Its protein product is CSVGQDSQETQYF.

V is TRBV19 and J is TRBJ2-1; 9 nucleotides align to TRBD2. CDR1 and CDR2 from the germline V gene are LNHDA and SQIVND (reference sequence). The CDR3 loop spans 16 amino acids. V shed 0 bases, J shed 7 bases, and the junction held 7 bases outside the gene matches. CDR3 residues: CASSIDRAGGRNEQFF. In DNA form, the CDR3 reads TGTGCCAGTAGTATAGATAGGGCGGGGGGGCGGAATGAGCAGTTCTTC.

This clonotype was recorded a few times. The V call is TRBV20-1, the J call TRBJ2-7, with D possibly matching TRBD2 (6 bases). The CDR3 loop spans 15 amino acids. Germline values: CDR1 DFQATT, CDR2 SNEGSKA (reference sequence). Trimming left V 1 base short and J 5 bases short, with 18 bases between. CDR3 DNA sequence: TGCAGTGCTAGAGTTCCCGGGACTGGGGCTAACGAGCAGTACTTC. As protein: CSARVPGTGANEQYF.

This chain joins TRBV7-8 and TRBJ1-2; D not certain. The CDR3 is 13 residues long. V lost 1 base to trimming and J lost 4 bases, with 7 bases between them. The germline V gene has CDR1 SGHVS and CDR2 FQNEAQ. The CDR3 loop is CASSLGAIYGYTF. The DNA for the CDR3 is TGTGCCAGCAGCTTAGGCGCAATCTATGGCTACACCTTC.

CDR3 sequence reads: CASSPGPADNEQFF. CDR3 bases: TGTGCCAGCAGTCCGGGACCAGCGGACAATGAGCAGTTCTTC. This sequence joins TRBV27 and TRBJ2-1; D possibly uses TRBD1 or TRBD2 (5 bases each). Per the germline V gene, CDR1 is MNHEY and CDR2 is SMNVEV (reference sequence). V was clipped by 5 bases and J by 5 bases, with 13 bases between them. The CDR3 is 14 residues long.

The gene calls are TRBV14 and TRBJ1-5; D gene uncertain. Looked up from germline, CDR1 is SGHDN and CDR2 is FVKESK. The CDR3 runs to 13 residues. The V gene lost 2 bases and the J gene lost 4 bases, with 6 bases spanning the gap. The DNA for the CDR3 is TGTGCCAGCAGCCAACAGATGAATCAGCCCCAGCATTTT. Translating gives CASSQQMNQPQHF.

The chain is built from TRBV7-3 and TRBJ2-1, with D possibly being TRBD1 (8 bases). The V and J ends lost 1 base and 10 bases respectively, with 17 bases between them. Germline CDR1 reads SGHTA; CDR2 reads FQGTGA. The CDR3 is 15 residues long. The CDR3 region has the DNA TGTGCCAGCAGCTTAAACAGGGGGGACGGGAGGGAGCAGTTCTTC. Translating gives CASSLNRGDGREQFF.

This clonotype appeared a few times. The chain couples TRBV6-1 to TRBJ2-5; 10 bases are a match to TRBD2. The CDR3 is made up of 13 amino acids. The V gene's germline CDR1 is MNHNS and CDR2 SASEGT. Trimming removed 10 bases from V and 1 base from J; junction bases left unmatched: 3. The CDR3 protein is CAIVAGGQETQYF. CDR3 coding DNA: TGTGCCATCGTAGCGGGGGGCCAAGAGACCCAGTACTTC.

This clonotype was observed many times. The rearrangement links TRBV5-1 to TRBJ2-7; 7 nucleotides agree with TRBD1. The trim removed 4 bases at V and 1 base at J, leaving 8 bases unmatched. Germline values: CDR1 SGHRS, CDR2 YFSETQ. The CDR3 runs to 15 residues. CDR3 DNA sequence: TGCGCCAGCAGCCAGATGACAGGGCAATCCTACGAGCAGTACTTC. Amino acid sequence: CASSQMTGQSYEQYF.

This clonotype was seen many times. The chain has TRBV2 and TRBJ2-1; D may be TRBD2 (5 bases). The CDR3 has 16 amino acids. CDR1 and CDR2 from the germline V gene are SNHLY and FYNNEI. V was cut by 7 bases and J by 6 bases, with 22 bases left in between. The CDR3 nucleotides are TGTGCCAGCACCACAAGGTCGAGGGTCATACCCAATGAGCAGTTCTTC. Translating it yields CASTTRSRVIPNEQFF. Filled out from reference TRBV2 and TRBJ2-1, the complete variable domain reads EPEVTQTPSHQVTQMGQEVILRCVPISNHLYFYWYRQILGQKVEFLVSFYNNEISEKSEIFDDQFSVERPDGSNFTLKIRSTKLEDSAMYFCASTTRSRVIPNEQFFGPGTRLTVL.

This clonotype has at least ten counts. This chain links TRBV3-1 with TRBJ1-5; D not resolved. The CDR3 has 13 residues. The germline V gene encodes CDR1 LGHDT and CDR2 YNNKEL (reference sequence). The V and J ends lost 1 base and 5 bases respectively, with 6 bases between them. CDR3 nucleotide sequence: TGTGCCAGCAGCCAAGGATTCGATCAGCCCCAGCATTTT. Amino acids: CASSQGFDQPQHF.

The V call is TRBV6-9, the J call TRBJ1-3; no firm D call. V gave up 4 bases and J gave up 3 bases, with 7 bases separating them. CDR3 length equals 13 residues. Germline values: CDR1 MNHGY, CDR2 SVAAGI. In DNA, the CDR3 is TGTGCCAGCAGTTCAGGATTTGGAAACACCATATATTTT. It yields the protein CASSSGFGNTIYF.

The chain employs TRBV12-3 or TRBV12-4 and TRBJ2-1; 9 bases match TRBD2. The CDR3 consists of 15 residues. V was clipped by 3 bases and J by 10 bases; unmatched bases: 10. CDR3 amino acids: CASSLGGGAIREQFF. The CDR3 DNA sequence: TGTGCCAGCAGTTTGGGCGGGGGGGCGATCAGGGAGCAGTTCTTC.

In its sample, this clonotype was seen many times. The chain is built from TRBV3-1 and TRBJ2-2, with D possibly TRBD1 on 6 matching bases. V lost 6 bases, J lost 2 bases, and 16 bases lay in between. This CDR3 has 16 amino acids. The germline V gene has CDR1 LGHDT and CDR2 YNNKEL (reference sequence). The CDR3 nucleotides are TGTGCCAGCAGACCCACCGGGACACTTAACACCGGGGAGCTGTTTTTT. Its protein is CASRPTGTLNTGELFF. The whole variable domain, filled in from reference TRBV3-1 and TRBJ2-2, reads DTAVSQTPKYLVTQMGNDKSIKCEQNLGHDTMYWYKQDSKKFLKIMFSYNNKELIINETVPNRFSPKSPDKAHLNLHINSLELGDSAVYFCASRPTGTLNTGELFFGEGSRLTVL.

This clonotype was observed a handful of times. The chain employs TRBV5-4 and TRBJ1-2; D may be TRBD1 (6 bases). Trimming removed 5 bases at V and 10 bases at J, with 21 bases between. Germline CDR1 is SGHNT and CDR2 is YYREEE (reference sequence). The CDR3 length is 14 residues. The CDR3 bases are TGTGCCAGCAGTCCCTCCGGGGGACATTTTTCCTACACCTTC. It specifies CASSPSGGHFSYTF. Full variable domain (rest looked up from reference TRBV5-4 and TRBJ1-2): ETGVTQSPTHLIKTRGQQVTLRCSSQSGHNTVSWYQQALGQGPQFIFQYYREEENGRGNFPPRFSGLQFPNYSSELNVNALELDDSALYLCASSPSGGHFSYTFGSGTRLTVV.